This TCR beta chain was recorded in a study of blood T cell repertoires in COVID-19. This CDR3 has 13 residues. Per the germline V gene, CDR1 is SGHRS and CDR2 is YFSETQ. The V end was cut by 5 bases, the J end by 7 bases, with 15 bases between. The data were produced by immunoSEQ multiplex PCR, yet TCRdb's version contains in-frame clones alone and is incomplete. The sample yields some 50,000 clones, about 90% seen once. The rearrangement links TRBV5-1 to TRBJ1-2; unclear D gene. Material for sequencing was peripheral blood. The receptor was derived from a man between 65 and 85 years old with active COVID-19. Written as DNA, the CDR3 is TGCGCCAGCAGTGCAGGTTCGGGAGGTGGCTACACCTTC. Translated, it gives CASSAGSGGGYTF.